This passage covers 27 T cell receptor beta chains from one sample sequenced in a study of blood T cells in healthy people across ages. PCR was performed a second time for about 7 to 12 cycles using a sample-barcoded 5' primer and a J-beta primer mix. TCRdb used MiXCR to reprocess the 5' RACE reads, holding one entry per CDR3 protein. The table lists about 1.1 million distinct CDR3 sequences, more than 30% of them singletons, with about an eighth in the top ten. Sequencing was carried out using blood. These receptor sequences come from a man between 18 and 35 years old in good health.

The rearrangement joins TRBV12-3 or TRBV12-4 to TRBJ1-2, with 7 bases fitting TRBD1. This CDR3 contains 12 residues. V lost 5 bases, J lost 6 bases, and 3 bases stayed unmatched. The CDR3 sequence is CASSRDRDGYTF. The DNA of the CDR3 is TGTGCCAGCAGTCGTGACAGGGATGGCTACACCTTC.

This clonotype was seen more than once but under ten times. The chain is built from TRBV5-6 and TRBJ1-4, with unresolved D. In germline, CDR1 is SGHDT, CDR2 YYEEEE. Between the trimmed V and J ends, which lost 3 bases and 8 bases, there was a span of 20 bases. The CDR3 contains 16 residues. The CDR3 coding sequence is TGTGCCAGCAGCTCCATTGACGGAGGTTATGCGGAAAAACTGTTTTTT. Amino acids: CASSSIDGGYAEKLFF.

The rearrangement uses TRBV5-1 and TRBJ2-7; the D gene is possibly TRBD1 (6 bases). The CDR3 contains 14 residues. Germline V gene data show CDR1 as SGHRS and CDR2 as YFSETQ. V shed 7 bases and J shed 7 bases, with 21 bases lying between them. The CDR3 reads CASRYGGDIGEQYF. CDR3 coding DNA: TGCGCCAGCCGATATGGGGGCGATATAGGAGAGCAGTACTTC.

The chain's CDR3 is CASSTSQRGHNEQYF. CDR3 DNA sequence: TGTGCCAGCAGCACTTCCCAAAGGGGTCACAATGAGCAGTACTTC. The rearrangement uses TRBV7-9 and TRBJ2-5, with a tentative D call TRBD1 (5 bases). There are 15 residues in the CDR3. V lost 5 bases to trimming and J lost 11 bases, with 24 bases between them. Germline CDR1 and CDR2: SEHNR and FQNEAQ (reference sequence).

The chain is built from TRBV7-8 and TRBJ1-4, with a weak D call TRBD1 (6 bases). V lost 5 bases and J 0 bases, leaving 19 bases between the germline ends. The CDR3 runs 18 residues. Germline assignment: CDR1 SGHVS and CDR2 FQNEAQ. CDR3 residues: CASSPLGAAISTNEKLFF. CDR3 coding DNA: TGTGCCAGCAGCCCGCTGGGGGCCGCGATCTCAACTAATGAAAAACTGTTTTTT.

Of note for this clonotype: The junction departs from germline at one end; a sequencing error may be responsible. V usage is TRBV2 and J usage is TRBJ1-2; maybe TRBD1 (5 bases). CDR3 length equals 11 residues. Germline V lookup: CDR1 SNHLY, CDR2 FYNNEI. The CDR3 nucleotides read TGTGCCGGACGACAGAACTATGACTACACCTTC. Its protein product is CAGRQNYDYTF.

This clonotype has just a few counts. V usage is TRBV20-1 and J usage is TRBJ1-2, with 7 bases identical to TRBD1. The CDR3 contains 16 residues. Per the germline V gene, CDR1 is DFQATT and CDR2 is SNEGSKA (reference sequence). V gave up 4 bases and J gave up 3 bases; unmatched junction bases: 14. CDR3 sequence: CSATVGQALEYYGYTF. In DNA form, the CDR3 reads TGCAGTGCTACTGTCGGACAGGCGTTGGAGTACTATGGCTACACCTTC.

The chain couples TRBV4-3 to TRBJ2-1; 9 positions agree with TRBD2. Gene TRBJ2-7 matches the end of the DNA better, so the J call may be wrong. The CDR3 length is 16 residues. The germline CDR1 and CDR2 sequences are LGHNA and YSLEER. The CDR3 DNA reads TGCGCCAGCAGCCTGTATAGAGCGGGGGGCTACAATGAGCAGTACTTC. It encodes CASSLYRAGGYNEQYF.

This clonotype was counted only a few times. The genes are TRBV7-9 and TRBJ1-2; D perhaps matches TRBD1 (5 bases). The V gene's germline CDR1 is SEHNR and CDR2 FQNEAQ (reference sequence). Trimming pared 3 bases from V and 4 bases from J, leaving 12 bases between. The CDR3 is 14 residues long. CDR3 sequence reads: CASSLPGTGYGYTF. CDR3 nucleotide sequence: TGTGCCAGCAGCTTGCCCGGGACCGGCTATGGCTACACCTTC. The full variable domain, with the rest looked up from reference TRBV7-9 and TRBJ1-2, is DTGVSQNPRHKITKRGQNVTFRCDPISEHNRLYWYRQTLGQGPEFLTYFQNEAQLEKSRLLSDRFSAERPKGSFSTLEIQRTEQGDSAMYLCASSLPGTGYGYTFGSGTRLTVV.

The V and J genes are TRBV4-1 and TRBJ1-2; D gene uncertain. With 0 bases removed from V and 2 bases from J, the gap between germline ends came to 13 bases. This CDR3 region has 16 residues. Germline V gene lookup returns CDR1 MGHRA and CDR2 YSYEKL. CDR3 amino acids: CASSQEPRAVNYGYTF. The DNA of the CDR3 is TGCGCCAGCAGCCAAGAACCTAGGGCGGTGAACTATGGCTACACCTTC.

This clonotype was observed a handful of times. This chain uses TRBV25-1 with TRBJ2-7; 10 bases match TRBD2. The end of the DNA is better explained by TRBJ2-5, so the J call may be wrong. Germline V lookup: CDR1 MGHDK, CDR2 SYGVNS. The CDR3 spans 15 residues. The CDR3 here is CASSESGLAEETQYF. CDR3 nucleotides: TGTGCCAGCAGTGAATCCGGACTAGCGGAAGAGACCCAGTACTTC.

The sample holds a few counts of this clonotype. This chain links TRBV12-5 with TRBJ2-3; the D is unclear. The V gene's germline CDR1 is LGHNT and CDR2 FRNRAP. Trimming cost V 6 bases and J 0 bases, with 13 bases left between them. This CDR3 comprises 15 residues. CDR3 coding DNA: TGTGCTAGTGGCCCGGTTGGGGATAGCACAGATACGCAGTATTTT. It codes for CASGPVGDSTDTQYF.

The genes are TRBV20-1 and TRBJ1-1; D gene ambiguous. V lost 5 bases and J 5 bases, leaving 21 bases between the germline ends. Germline V lookup: CDR1 DFQATT, CDR2 SNEGSKA (reference sequence). This CDR3 is built from 15 residues. The CDR3 loop reads CSAPWIGRVGTEAFF. The CDR3 DNA reads as TGCAGTGCTCCCTGGATTGGGCGGGTGGGAACTGAAGCTTTCTTT.

The chain recombines TRBV12-3 or TRBV12-4 with TRBJ2-3; TRBD1 or TRBD2 may be the D gene (7 bases each). The germline V and J ends were trimmed by 5 bases and 2 bases, with 14 bases remaining between them. This CDR3 is 15 amino acids long. The CDR3 sequence is CASSPQGGDTDTQYF. Here the CDR3 DNA reads TGTGCCAGCAGTCCGCAGGGGGGGGACACAGATACGCAGTATTTT.

This clonotype has a handful of counts. This chain joins TRBV10-3 and TRBJ2-7, with a weak D call TRBD1 (6 bases). Germline-derived CDR1 and CDR2 are ENHRY and SYGVKD. Between the trimmed V and J ends, which lost 4 bases and 0 bases, there was a span of 10 bases. There are 14 residues in the CDR3. As DNA, the CDR3 is TGTGCCATCAGTGGGGCAGGGGACTCCTACGAGCAGTACTTC. Protein: CAISGAGDSYEQYF.

Concerning this clonotype: A much larger clone is a single base away; this may be a read error. V and J are TRBV12-3 or TRBV12-4 and TRBJ2-3; the D gene could be TRBD1 or TRBD2 (5 bases each). This CDR3 is built from 15 residues. CDR3: CAGSSGTEGTDTQYF. The CDR3 DNA sequence: TGTGCCGGCAGCTCGGGGACCGAGGGCACAGATACGCAGTATTTT.

A few counts support this clonotype. V usage is TRBV20-1 and J usage is TRBJ1-6, with D maybe TRBD1 (5 bases). CDR3 length: 12 amino acids. The germline gives CDR1 DFQATT, CDR2 SNEGSKA (reference sequence). DNA for the CDR3: TGCTTGGAAAGGGGTACCAATTCACCCCTCCACTTT. It codes for CLERGTNSPLHF.

This clonotype was recorded only once. This clone may be a read error of a much larger clone one base away. The rearrangement links TRBV20-1 to TRBJ2-1, with D perhaps TRBD2 (7 bases). V dropped 3 bases and J dropped 12 bases, with 21 bases sitting between them. This CDR3 is 14 amino acids long. Germline V gene sequence: CDR1 DFQATT, CDR2 SNEGSKA (reference sequence). CDR3 DNA sequence: TGCAGTGCTAGTAGGCCCGCGGGGGCTTATGGGCAGTTCTTC. The encoded protein is CSASRPAGAYGQFF.

The chain joins TRBV20-1 to TRBJ2-7; TRBD2 matches at 9 bases. V was clipped by 2 bases and J by 0 bases; unmatched bases: 5. CDR1 DFQATT and CDR2 SNEGSKA come from the germline V gene (reference sequence). There are 15 residues in the CDR3. The CDR3 here is CSARLAGSPSYEQYF. DNA of the CDR3: TGCAGTGCTAGACTAGCGGGGAGTCCCTCCTACGAGCAGTACTTC.

The V and J genes are TRBV20-1 and TRBJ1-5, with D perhaps matching TRBD1 (6 bases). CDR1 is DFQATT and CDR2 is SNEGSKA in the germline V gene (reference sequence). This CDR3 is built from 14 residues. The V end was cut by 7 bases, the J end by 5 bases, with 18 bases between. The CDR3 protein is CSVRIGQTYQPQHF. CDR3 DNA: TGCAGTGTTCGAATTGGACAGACTTATCAGCCCCAGCATTTT.

CDR3 residues: CASSLDVGLNTEAFF. CDR3 in DNA: TGCGCCAGCAGCTTGGATGTAGGATTGAACACTGAAGCTTTCTTT. The chain recombines TRBV5-1 with TRBJ1-1; the D is unclear. V was trimmed by 0 bases and J by 0 bases, leaving 9 bases between them. The length of the CDR3 is 15 residues. Germline V gene lookup returns CDR1 SGHRS and CDR2 YFSETQ.

This clonotype came up a few times. This chain links TRBV6-6 with TRBJ1-2, with a tentative D call TRBD1 (5 bases). V gave up 6 bases and J gave up 6 bases, with 14 bases separating them. CDR3 size: 13 residues. Germline lookup yields CDR1 MNHNY and CDR2 SVGAGI (reference sequence). CDR3: CASRPDSPDGYTF. In DNA, the CDR3 is TGTGCCAGCAGGCCTGACAGTCCAGATGGCTACACCTTC.

Remarks on this clonotype: This may be a read error: a much more frequent sequence differs by one nucleotide. The J gene is TRBJ2-1, the V gene TRBV29-1; 11 bases are shared with TRBD1. CDR3 length equals 15 residues. Germline V gene data show CDR1 as SQVTM and CDR2 as ANQGSEA. The V and J ends lost 5 bases and 8 bases, in that order; junction bases with no gene match: 11. The CDR3 region is CSVPRPGQGVDEQFF. The CDR3 region has the DNA TGCAGCGTTCCCAGACCGGGACAGGGGGTCGATGAGCAGTTCTTC.

This clonotype was found a few times. V is TRBV20-1 and J is TRBJ1-5, with D unresolved. There are 15 residues in the CDR3. The germline V gene has CDR1 DFQATT and CDR2 SNEGSKA (reference sequence). Trimming shortened V by 5 bases and J by 3 bases, and 17 bases separated the two germline ends. The CDR3 nucleotides are TGCAGTGCTTCTCCACCCCAGTGGGACAATCAGCCCCAGCATTTT. Protein: CSASPPQWDNQPQHF.

The chain combines TRBV20-1 with TRBJ1-2; possibly TRBD1 for D (5 bases). The CDR3 consists of 15 residues. CDR1 is DFQATT, CDR2 SNEGSKA, per germline (reference sequence). Trimming shortened V by 0 bases and J by 4 bases, and 15 bases separated the two germline ends. CDR3 DNA: TGCAGTGCTAGAGACCCGGGGGATCAGGCCTATGGCTACACCTTC. It yields the protein CSARDPGDQAYGYTF.

This clonotype was seen repeatedly, ten times or more. The chain recombines TRBV4-3 with TRBJ2-3, with TRBD2 as a possible D gene (6 bases). The CDR3 spans 14 residues. Trimming stripped 4 bases from V and 5 bases from J, with 13 bases between. CDR1 is LGHNA and CDR2 is YSLEER in the germline V gene. The CDR3 coding sequence is TGCGCCAGCAGCCTAGGGACTCTCCGAGATACGCAGTATTTT. It is translated as CASSLGTLRDTQYF.

This sequence joins TRBV5-1 and TRBJ2-5; the match to TRBD1 covers 7 bases. The DNA end is a closer match to TRBJ2-7, so the J assignment may be wrong. This CDR3 region has 17 residues. CDR1 and CDR2 (germline): SGHRS, YFSETQ. CDR3 coding DNA: TGCGCCAGCAGCTTGGCCAAGCAATCCGGGACAGTGAACGAGCAGTACTTC. Protein: CASSLAKQSGTVNEQYF.